These T cell receptor beta chains were read from a single sample in a study of T cell clonotyping in hematopoietic cell transplantation. The table came from immunoSEQ multiplex PCR; TCRdb's copy has only in-frame clones and leaves some out. Of tens of thousands of clones detected, roughly 94% appear once; the ten largest clones hold 0.85%. Sequencing input: peripheral blood mononuclear cells. These TCRs come from a woman aged 45-65 years in good health. Some clones in this sample may be carry-over from other donors' samples. Each CDR3 is given with its conserved first and last residue. D genes are given only for firm matches. Not every row has a clone size; where given, it reads once, few, many or a size class.

size	D	V	J	CDR3	DNA
.	.	TRBV19	TRBJ1-3	CASSDSGNTIYF	TGTGCCAGTAGTGACTCTGGAAACACCATATATTTT
.	TRBD1	TRBV7-3	TRBJ1-2	CASSDSTGNGYTF	TGTGCCAGCAGCGATTCGACAGGGAATGGCTACACCTTC
.	TRBD1	TRBV7-9	TRBJ2-1	CASSPGDRTTYNEQFF	TGTGCCAGCAGCCCGGGGGACAGGACAACATACAATGAGCAGTTCTTC
.	.	TRBV5-6	TRBJ2-7	CASSRPNYEQYF	TGTGCCAGCAGCCGGCCCAACTACGAGCAGTACTTC
.	.	TRBV9	TRBJ1-4	CASSVEGREKLFF	TGTGCCAGCAGCGTAGAGGGTAGGGAAAAACTGTTTTTT
.	.	TRBV18	TRBJ1-2	CASSPGRLDGYTF	TGTGCCAGCTCACCGGGACGGCTAGATGGCTACACCTTC
.	.	TRBV27	TRBJ1-5	CASSFRDGSNQPQHF	TGTGCCAGCAGTTTTCGGGACGGCAGCAATCAGCCCCAGCATTTT
.	TRBD1	TRBV29-1	TRBJ2-1	CSVEAPTGIDEQFF	TGCAGCGTTGAAGCACCGACAGGGATCGATGAGCAGTTCTTC
.	.	TRBV2	TRBJ1-1	CASRWDIWAGNTEAFF	TGTGCCAGCAGGTGGGATATTTGGGCAGGGAACACTGAAGCTTTCTTT
.	.	TRBV19	TRBJ2-5	CASSVGSGQGETQYF	TGTGCCAGTAGTGTGGGTAGCGGTCAGGGAGAGACCCAGTACTTC
.	.	TRBV11-3	TRBJ2-7	CASSPGSSYEQYF	TGTGCCAGCAGCCCTGGGAGCTCCTACGAGCAGTACTTC
.	.	TRBV5-4	TRBJ2-7	CASSQALGSYEQYF	TGTGCCAGCAGCCAGGCCCTGGGGTCCTACGAGCAGTACTTC
.	.	TRBV6-6	TRBJ1-1	CASSGGENTEAFF	TGTGCCAGCAGTGGGGGCGAGAACACTGAAGCTTTCTTT
.	.	TRBV18	TRBJ1-2	CASSPQGDYGYTF	TGTGCCAGCTCACCACAGGGAGACTATGGCTACACCTTC
.	.	TRBV6-5	TRBJ1-5	CASSRSKGQPQHF	TGTGCCAGCAGCCGCTCTAAAGGTCAGCCCCAGCATTTT
.	.	TRBV2	TRBJ1-3	CASGWGVGFSGNTIYF	TGTGCCAGCGGTTGGGGTGTCGGATTCTCTGGAAACACCATATATTTT
.	.	TRBV7-2	TRBJ1-3	CASSYTGSGNTIYF	TGTGCCAGCAGCTACACAGGGTCCGGAAACACCATATATTTT
.	TRBD2	TRBV7-2	TRBJ2-5	CASSLGLAGAGGETQYF	TGTGCCAGCAGCTTAGGGCTAGCGGGGGCCGGGGGGGAGACCCAGTACTTC
.	.	TRBV21-1	TRBJ1-5	CASRDRVYQPQHF	TGTGCCAGCAGGGACAGGGTTTATCAGCCCCAGCATTTT
.	.	TRBV7-2	TRBJ1-2	CASSLGGGGHGWYTF	TGTGCCAGCAGCTTAGGGGGAGGGGGACATGGCTGGTACACCTTC
.	TRBD2	TRBV7-2	TRBJ2-7	CASSLAPSASGGAYEQYF	TGTGCCAGCAGCTTAGCCCCAAGTGCTAGCGGGGGGGCGTACGAGCAGTACTTC
.	TRBD2	TRBV4-2	TRBJ2-1	CASRNSGGGEQFF	TGTGCCAGCAGAAATAGCGGGGGGGGTGAGCAGTTCTTC
.	TRBD1	TRBV11-2	TRBJ1-1	CASSLEGQGAIAFF	TGTGCCAGCAGCTTAGAGGGGCAGGGGGCAATCGCTTTCTTT
.	.	TRBV7-2	TRBJ2-3	CASSSGAGQGDTQYF	TGTGCCAGCAGCTCTGGGGCGGGGCAGGGAGATACGCAGTATTTT
.	TRBD2	TRBV2	TRBJ2-3	CASRQLAGGAPDTQYF	TGTGCCAGCAGACAACTAGCGGGGGGCGCACCAGATACGCAGTATTTT
few	.	TRBV5-4	TRBJ2-3	CASSLLSGVDTQYF	TGTGCTTCCTCCCTCCTGTCTGGGGTCGATACGCAGTATTTT
.	TRBD1	TRBV6-5	TRBJ1-1	CASRQGVENTEAFF	TGTGCCAGCAGGCAGGGGGTTGAGAACACTGAAGCTTTCTTT
.	.	TRBV7-2	TRBJ2-3	CASSLANGDTQYF	TGTGCCAGCAGCTTAGCCAATGGAGATACGCAGTATTTT
.	.	TRBV4-3	TRBJ2-3	CASSQDPSRGLDTDTQYF	TGCGCCAGCAGCCAAGATCCTTCGCGGGGGCTTGACACAGATACGCAGTATTTT